This TCR beta chain appears in the sequencing data of a study of T cells in localized non-small cell lung cancer. General observations from the study: A single tumor region was sequenced, leaving heterogeneity possible.

Clones were read by immunoSEQ multiplex PCR, and TCRdb kept only the in-frame ones, dropping some. The table has fewer than 2,000 clones, over 25% seen once; the top ten hold around 26%. On this clone: Its antigen remains unidentified.

This CDR3 region has 14 residues. CDR1 and CDR2 from the germline V gene are SGHNT and YENEEA. J was trimmed by 8 bases and V by 5 bases; bases with no gene match: 8. The J gene is TRBJ2-1, the V gene TRBV11-3, with 8 bases lining up with TRBD1. The material was normal lung tissue next to the tumor, obtained before any cancer treatment. The clonotype comes from a female donor of 60 years or more with stage I lung adenocarcinoma. DNA of the CDR3: TGTGCCAGCAGCATCTTACAGGGGGTCGATGAGCAGTTCTTC. Its protein product is CASSILQGVDEQFF. The full variable domain, rest sourced from reference TRBV11-3 and TRBJ2-1, is EAGVVQSPRYKIIEKKQPVAFWCNPISGHNTLYWYLQNLGQGPELLIRYENEEAVDDSQLPKDRFSAERLKGVDSTLKIQPAELGDSAVYLCASSILQGVDEQFFGPGTRLTVL.